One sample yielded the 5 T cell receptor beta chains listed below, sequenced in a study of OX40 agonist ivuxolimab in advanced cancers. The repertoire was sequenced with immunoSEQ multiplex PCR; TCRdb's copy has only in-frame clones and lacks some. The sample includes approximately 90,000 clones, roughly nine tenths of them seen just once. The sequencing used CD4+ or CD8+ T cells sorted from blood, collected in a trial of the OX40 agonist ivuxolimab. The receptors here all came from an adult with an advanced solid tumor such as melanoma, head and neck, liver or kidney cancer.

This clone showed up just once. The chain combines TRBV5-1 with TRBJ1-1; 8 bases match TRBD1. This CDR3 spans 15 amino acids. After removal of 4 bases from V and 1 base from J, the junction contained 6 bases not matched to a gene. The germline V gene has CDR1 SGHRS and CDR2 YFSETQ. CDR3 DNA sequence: TGCGCCAGCAGCAGGACAGGGACCGGGAACACTGAAGCTTTCTTT. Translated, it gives CASSRTGTGNTEAFF.

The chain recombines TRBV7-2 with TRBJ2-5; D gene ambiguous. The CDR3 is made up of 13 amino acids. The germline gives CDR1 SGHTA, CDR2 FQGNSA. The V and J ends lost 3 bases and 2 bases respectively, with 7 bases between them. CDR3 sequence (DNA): TGTGCCAGCAGCTTCACTGGGCAAGAGACCCAGTACTTC. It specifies CASSFTGQETQYF.

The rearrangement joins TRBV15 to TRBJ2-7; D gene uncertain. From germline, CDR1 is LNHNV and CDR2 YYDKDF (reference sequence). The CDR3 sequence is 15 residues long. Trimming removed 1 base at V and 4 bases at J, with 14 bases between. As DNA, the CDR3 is TGTGCCACCAGCAGAGGTCCCTCTGGAGATTACGAGCAGTACTTC. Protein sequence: CATSRGPSGDYEQYF. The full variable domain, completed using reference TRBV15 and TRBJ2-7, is DAMVIQNPRYQVTQFGKPVTLSCSQTLNHNVMYWYQQKSSQAPKLLFHYYDKDFNNEADTPDNFQSRRPNTSFCFLDIRSPGLGDTAMYLCATSRGPSGDYEQYFGPGTRLTVT.

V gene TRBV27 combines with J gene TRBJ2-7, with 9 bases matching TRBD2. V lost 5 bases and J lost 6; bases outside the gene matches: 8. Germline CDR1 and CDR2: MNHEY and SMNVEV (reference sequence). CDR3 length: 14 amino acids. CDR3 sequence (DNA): TGTGCCAGCAGTCCTCTAGCGGGAACTGGCGAGCAGTACTTC. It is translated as CASSPLAGTGEQYF.

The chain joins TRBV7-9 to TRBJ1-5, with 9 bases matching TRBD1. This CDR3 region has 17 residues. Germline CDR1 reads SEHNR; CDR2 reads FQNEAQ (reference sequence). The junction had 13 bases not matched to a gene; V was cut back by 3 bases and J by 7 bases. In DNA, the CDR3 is TGTGCCAGCAGCTTGGCAACCGGGACAGGGAGAGGACAGCCCCAGCATTTT. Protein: CASSLATGTGRGQPQHF. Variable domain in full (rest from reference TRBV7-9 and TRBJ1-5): DTGVSQNPRHKITKRGQNVTFRCDPISEHNRLYWYRQTLGQGPEFLTYFQNEAQLEKSRLLSDRFSAERPKGSFSTLEIQRTEQGDSAMYLCASSLATGTGRGQPQHFGDGTRLSIL.